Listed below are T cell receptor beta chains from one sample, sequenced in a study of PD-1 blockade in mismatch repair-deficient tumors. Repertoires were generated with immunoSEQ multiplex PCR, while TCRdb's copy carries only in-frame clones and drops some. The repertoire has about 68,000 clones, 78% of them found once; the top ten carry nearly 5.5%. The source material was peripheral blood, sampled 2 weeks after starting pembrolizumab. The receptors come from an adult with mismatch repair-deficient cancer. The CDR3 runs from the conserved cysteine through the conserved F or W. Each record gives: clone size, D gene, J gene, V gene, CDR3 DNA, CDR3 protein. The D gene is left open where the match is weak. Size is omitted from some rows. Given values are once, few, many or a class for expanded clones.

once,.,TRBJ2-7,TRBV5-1,TGCGCCAGCAGCTTGGCCGGTGGGGGTCCCTACGAGCAGTACTTC,CASSLAGGGPYEQYF
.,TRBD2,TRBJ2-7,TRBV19,TGTGCCAGTAGTAGCGGGAGGGGGGACGAGCAGTACTTC,CASSSGRGDEQYF
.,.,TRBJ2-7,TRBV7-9,TGTGCCAGCAGCTTTGGTCCCGAGCAGTACTTC,CASSFGPEQYF
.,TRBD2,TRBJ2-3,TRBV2,TGTGCCAGCAGTGACGGACTAGCGGGAGAAGGTGATACGCAGTATTTT,CASSDGLAGEGDTQYF
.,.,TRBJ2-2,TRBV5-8,TGTGCCAGCAGCTTTGACAGTACAACGAACACCGGGGAGCTGTTTTTT,CASSFDSTTNTGELFF
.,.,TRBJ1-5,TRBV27,TGTGCCAGTAGCGGAGCTTCGGGACAGCCCCAGCATTTT,CASSGASGQPQHF
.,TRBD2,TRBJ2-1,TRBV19,TGTGCCAGTAGTATAGGAGTAGCGGGGAATGAGCAGTTCTTC,CASSIGVAGNEQFF
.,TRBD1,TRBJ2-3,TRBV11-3,TGTGCCTCACAGACAGGGTTTAGCACAGATACGCAGTATTTT,CASQTGFSTDTQYF
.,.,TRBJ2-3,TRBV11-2,TGTGCCAGCAGCTTAGATAGGCTAGCAGATACGCAGTATTTT,CASSLDRLADTQYF
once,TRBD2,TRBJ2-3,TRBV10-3,TGTGCCATCAGGAGGACTAGCGGATCTAGCACAGATACGCAGTATTTT,CAIRRTSGSSTDTQYF
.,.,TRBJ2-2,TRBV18,TGTGCCAGCGATCGGAATTCGAACACCGGGGAGCTGTTTTTT,CASDRNSNTGELFF
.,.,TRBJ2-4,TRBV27,TGTGCCAGCAGGAGGTCGGGGTCGGACATTCAGTACTTC,CASRRSGSDIQYF
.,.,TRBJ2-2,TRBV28,TGTGCCAGCCTTGGATCTTCTACTCACACCGGGGAGCTGTTTTTT,CASLGSSTHTGELFF
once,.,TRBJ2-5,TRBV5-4,TGTGCCAGCAGCTCGCCGGGTGTGAGGGCGGCAGAGACCCAGTACTTC,CASSSPGVRAAETQYF
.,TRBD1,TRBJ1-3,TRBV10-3,TGTGCCATCAGTGGAAGACAGGGGGCTGGAAACACCATATATTTT,CAISGRQGAGNTIYF
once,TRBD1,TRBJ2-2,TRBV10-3,TGTGCCATCAGTGGCAAGGGGGCCCCGACCGGGGAGCTGTTTTTT,CAISGKGAPTGELFF
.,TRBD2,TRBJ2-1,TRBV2,TGTGTCTCAAGCGGGAGTTTCAACAATGAGCAGTTCTTC,CVSSGSFNNEQFF
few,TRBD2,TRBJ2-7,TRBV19,TGTGCCAGTAGTACCCGCCTTGGGAGCGGGAGAGGCTACGAGCAGTACTTC,CASSTRLGSGRGYEQYF
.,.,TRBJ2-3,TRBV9,TGTGCCAGCAGCGTAGCGGGGAACACAGATACGCAGTATTTT,CASSVAGNTDTQYF
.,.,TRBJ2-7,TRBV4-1,TGCGCCAGCAGCCAAGATCGGGCAGGATTTACCTACGAGCAGTACTTC,CASSQDRAGFTYEQYF
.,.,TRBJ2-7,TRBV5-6,TGTGCCAGCAGCGTATCCGGGACAAATATACTTTACGAGCAGTACTTC,CASSVSGTNILYEQYF
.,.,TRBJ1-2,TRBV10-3,TGTGCCATCAGTGATATAAGTACTGTCTATGGCTACACCTTC,CAISDISTVYGYTF
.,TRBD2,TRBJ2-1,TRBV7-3,TGTGCCAGCAGCCCGGGTAGCGGGAGTGGTTACAATGAGCAGTTCTTC,CASSPGSGSGYNEQFF
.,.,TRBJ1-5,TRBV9,TGTGCCAGCAGCGTAGGAGAGGGCCAGCCCCAGCATTTT,CASSVGEGQPQHF
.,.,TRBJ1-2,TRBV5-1,TGCGCCAGCAGCGCGGACGCGGACGGATATGGCTACACCTTC,CASSADADGYGYTF
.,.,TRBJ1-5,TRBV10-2,TGCGCCAGCAGAGTCAGTAGCAATCAGCCCCAGCATTTT,CASRVSSNQPQHF
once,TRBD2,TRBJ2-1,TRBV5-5,TGTGCCAGCAGCGTGGGACTAGATCCGTACAATGAGCAGTTCTTC,CASSVGLDPYNEQFF
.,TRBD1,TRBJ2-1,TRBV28,TGTGCCAGCGCCTACAGGGGGAGCTCCTACAATGAGCAGTTCTTC,CASAYRGSSYNEQFF
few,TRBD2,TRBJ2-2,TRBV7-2,TGTGCCAGCAGCTTATCAGGGTTAGCGGGGTACACCGGGGAGCTGTTTTTT,CASSLSGLAGYTGELFF
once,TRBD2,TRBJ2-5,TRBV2,TGTGCCAGCAAAAGAGGACTAGCTGGACGACAAGAGACCCAGTACTTC,CASKRGLAGRQETQYF
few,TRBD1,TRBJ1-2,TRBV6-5,TGTGCCAGCAGTTCCAGGGGGGATGGCTACACCTTC,CASSSRGDGYTF
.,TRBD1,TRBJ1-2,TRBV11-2,TGTGCCAGCAGCGAGGGACAGGGGGCGTTTTATGGCTACACCTTC,CASSEGQGAFYGYTF
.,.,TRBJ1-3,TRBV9,TGTGCCAGCAGCGTAACATCGGGACCAGAGGGAAACACCATATATTTT,CASSVTSGPEGNTIYF
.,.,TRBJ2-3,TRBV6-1,TGTGCCAGCAGTGTGACAGATACGCAGTATTTT,CASSVTDTQYF
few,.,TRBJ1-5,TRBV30,TGTGCCTGGAGTGGGGTCGGGGGTCTAAATCAGCCCCAGCATTTT,CAWSGVGGLNQPQHF
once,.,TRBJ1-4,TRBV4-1,TGCGCCAGCAGCCAAGACCGGGACTCCAGGGATGAAAAACTGTTTTTT,CASSQDRDSRDEKLFF
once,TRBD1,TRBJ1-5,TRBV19,TGTGCCAGTAGTGTGAGGGGGCGCGGGAATCAGCCCCAGCATTTT,CASSVRGRGNQPQHF
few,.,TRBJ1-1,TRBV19,TGTGCCAGTAGTACGCCACTAGAAGCTTTCTTT,CASSTPLEAFF
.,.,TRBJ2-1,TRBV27,TGTGCCAGCGCCCGGGATCCAAACTACAATGAGCAGTTCTTC,CASARDPNYNEQFF
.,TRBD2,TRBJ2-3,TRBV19,TGTGCCAGTAGTGGTAATAGCGGGAGTCAAACAGATACGCAGTATTTT,CASSGNSGSQTDTQYF
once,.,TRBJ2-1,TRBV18,TGTGCCAGCTCACCAAACGAGGCCTCAGGAAAGCAGTTCTTC,CASSPNEASGKQFF
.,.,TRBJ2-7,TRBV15,TGTGCCACCAGCAGAGTTCTTGGGGGAGCCTACGAGCAGTACTTC,CATSRVLGGAYEQYF
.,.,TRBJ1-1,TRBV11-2,TGTGCCAGCAGCTTATGGGGAGGAGGGACTGAAGCTTTCTTT,CASSLWGGGTEAFF
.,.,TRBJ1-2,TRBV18,TGTGCCAGCTCACCAGGGGCCAGGGAAGGGGGCTACACCTTC,CASSPGAREGGYTF
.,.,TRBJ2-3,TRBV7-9,TGTGCCAGCAGCCCCGAGCTTACGCAGTATTTT,CASSPELTQYF